Below, 28 T cell receptor beta chains from the same sample are listed, as sequenced in a study of human T cells and chemical hapten exposure. TCRdb reprocessed the RACE reads via MiXCR and lists one record per CDR3 protein. The sample includes roughly 380,000 distinct CDR3 sequences, approximately 5% of them seen just once. Described time point: pre-sensitization, week 0. Treatment described: therapeutic diphenylcyclopropenone sensitization with weekly scalp DPC. Sequenced here: whole blood, sampled in connection with sensitization to the hapten diphenylcyclopropenone (DPC). These receptors originate from a woman aged 45-59 years with alopecia areata. Some clones in this sample may be carry-over from other donors' samples.

This clonotype was seen only a few times. The chain has TRBV7-2 and TRBJ2-2; D is uncertain. CDR1 and CDR2 from the germline V gene are SGHTA and FQGNSA. Trimming shortened V by 6 bases and J by 5 bases, and 10 bases separated the two germline ends. This CDR3 comprises 13 residues. CDR3 sequence: CASSWKFTGELFF. CDR3 coding DNA: TGTGCCAGCAGTTGGAAGTTTACCGGGGAGCTGTTTTTT.

This clonotype was detected ten times or more. This rearrangement joins TRBV24-1 to TRBJ1-5, with D perhaps TRBD1 (6 bases). Germline V CDR1 and CDR2: KGHDR, SFDVKD. The CDR3 loop spans 17 amino acids. V lost 4 bases to trimming and J lost 10 bases, with 25 bases between them. CDR3 in DNA: TGTGCCACCAGTGACGCCAAGGAGGGGGGCGCAATCAGCCCCCAGCATTTT. This sequence encodes CATSDAKEGGAISPQHF.

At least ten counts were recorded for this clonotype. The chain employs TRBV4-1 and TRBJ1-6; D not resolved. Trimming stripped 1 base from V and 14 bases from J, with 12 bases between. Germline V gene data show CDR1 as MGHRA and CDR2 as YSYEKL. The length of the CDR3 is 13 residues. CDR3 coding DNA: TGCGCCAGCAGCCAAGCCCAGATTGGGGCCCTCCACTTT. Its translation: CASSQAQIGALHF.

This clonotype showed up many times. This chain links TRBV29-1 with TRBJ2-1, with D unclear. CDR3 length: 12 residues. V dropped 8 bases and J dropped 5 bases, with 13 bases sitting between them. The germline CDR1 and CDR2 sequences are SQVTM and ANQGSEA. The CDR3 coding sequence is TGCAGCATCAAGCGCCTTAACAATGAGCAGTTCTTC. Its protein product is CSIKRLNNEQFF.

This clonotype was counted many times. The rearrangement links TRBV21-1 to TRBJ2-5; the tabulated D call, TRBD1, remains unverified against the DNA. TRBV21-1 has pseudogene status. CDR3 length equals 14 residues. CDR3: CASTPQGRQETQYF. The CDR3 DNA sequence: TGTGCCAGCACCCCACAGGGAAGACAAGAGACCCAGTACTTC.

This clonotype was seen at least ten times. This rearrangement joins TRBV7-2 to TRBJ2-3; the match to TRBD2 covers 13 bases. The V gene's germline CDR1 is SGHTA and CDR2 FQGNSA. This CDR3 region has 17 residues. Trimming removed 5 bases from V and 3 bases from J; junction bases left unmatched: 8. The DNA for the CDR3 is TGTGCCAGCAGCCCAAGACTAGCGGGGGGAAGGACAGATACGCAGTATTTT. Its translation is CASSPRLAGGRTDTQYF.

The chain recombines TRBV4-2 with TRBJ1-1; D gene unclear. Per germline, CDR1 LGHNA and CDR2 YNFKEQ. CDR3 length equals 15 residues. The V gene lost 4 bases and the J gene lost 0 bases, with 12 bases spanning the gap. The CDR3 DNA reads TGTGCCAGCAGCCTTCCCCCGGGAATGAACACTGAAGCTTTCTTT. The encoded protein is CASSLPPGMNTEAFF.

The chain recombines TRBV7-3 with TRBJ1-1, with unresolved D. The CDR3 length is 15 residues. Germline loops: CDR1 SGHTA, CDR2 FQGTGA. V was clipped by 5 bases and J by 0 bases, with 13 bases between them. For the CDR3, the DNA is TGTGCCAGCAGCCCATACGCCCAGTTGAACACTGAAGCTTTCTTT. It codes for CASSPYAQLNTEAFF.

This clonotype showed up many times. This chain uses TRBV4-1 with TRBJ1-1; D not resolved. Germline V gene sequence: CDR1 MGHRA, CDR2 YSYEKL. V lost 0 bases to trimming and J lost 2 bases, with 19 bases between them. The CDR3 spans 18 residues. CDR3 residues: CASSQDPLAAGVNTEAFF. As DNA, the CDR3 is TGCGCCAGCAGCCAAGATCCCCTGGCCGCTGGGGTAAACACTGAAGCTTTCTTT.

Concerning this clonotype itself: At one of its ends the junction is not consistent with the germline gene, which may arise from a read error. This rearrangement joins TRBV29-1 to TRBJ2-3; 10 bases are a match to TRBD1. This CDR3 is 14 amino acids long. Per the germline V gene, CDR1 is SQVTM and CDR2 is ANQGSEA. This chain's CDR3 is CGVWDRGPTDTQYF. The CDR3 region has the DNA TGCGGCGTGTGGGACAGGGGACCCACAGATACGCAGTATTTT.

The chain links TRBV6-1 to TRBJ1-3; D unclear. Trimming took 5 bases from V and 4 from J, leaving 18 bases between them. CDR3 length: 16 amino acids. The V gene's germline CDR1 is MNHNS and CDR2 SASEGT. The DNA of the CDR3 is TGTGCCAGCAGTAATTTACCAAGAGTTTCAGGAAACACCATATATTTT. Amino acid sequence: CASSNLPRVSGNTIYF.

The chain joins TRBV11-1 to TRBJ2-1; 11 nucleotides line up with TRBD2. CDR3 length equals 16 residues. Looked up from germline, CDR1 is SGHAT and CDR2 is FQDESV (reference sequence). V dropped 3 bases and J dropped 5; count of bases not matched to a gene: 6. The CDR3 spells CASSFLSGGAHNEQFF. CDR3 bases: TGTGCCAGCAGCTTCCTTAGCGGGGGGGCCCACAATGAGCAGTTCTTC. Complete variable domain (other parts from reference TRBV11-1 and TRBJ2-1): EAEVAQSPRYKITEKSQAVAFWCDPISGHATLYWYRQILGQGPELLVQFQDESVVDDSQLPKDRFSAERLKGVDSTLKIQPAELGDSAMYLCASSFLSGGAHNEQFFGPGTRLTVL.

This clonotype was counted only a few times. Sequence at one end of the junction differs from germline and may be a read error. This sequence joins TRBV29-1 and TRBJ2-7; D ambiguous. This CDR3 is 11 amino acids long. Per the germline V gene, CDR1 is SQVTM and CDR2 is ANQGSEA. CDR3 loop: CSVEDGRTAVF. The CDR3 DNA follows: TGCAGCGTTGAAGATGGCAGGACCGCGGTATTC.

The V gene is TRBV3-1, the J gene TRBJ2-7; D gene uncertain. V was shortened by 2 bases and J by 9 bases, with 14 bases between the two germline ends. The CDR3 runs to 13 residues. Germline V gives CDR1 LGHDT, CDR2 YNNKEL (reference sequence). Here the CDR3 reads CASSQTRTLSQYF. The CDR3 DNA is TGTGCCAGCAGCCAAACCCGGACGCTTTCGCAGTACTTC.

This clonotype has a handful of counts. The V call is TRBV29-1, the J call TRBJ1-3; D gene uncertain. Deletions cut 6 bases from V and 0 bases from J, with 9 bases between. Germline loops: CDR1 SQVTM, CDR2 ANQGSEA. The CDR3 is 13 amino acids. In DNA, the CDR3 is TGCAGCGTGGGAGAAAGCTCTGGAAACACCATATATTTT. Translated: CSVGESSGNTIYF.

This clonotype has a count of ten or more. This sequence joins TRBV4-3 and TRBJ2-3, with 9 bases lining up with TRBD2. This CDR3 is 18 amino acids long. V shed 0 bases, J shed 0 bases, and the junction held 7 bases outside the gene matches. Germline V gene sequence: CDR1 LGHNA, CDR2 YSLEER. DNA for the CDR3: TGCGCCAGCAGCCAAGAAGGGCCCAGCGGGAGGAGCACAGATACGCAGTATTTT. This codes for CASSQEGPSGRSTDTQYF.

This clonotype was detected only a few times. The V and J genes are TRBV6-5 and TRBJ1-2, with D maybe TRBD1 (5 bases). V lost 4 bases and J lost 3, with 12 bases in between. The CDR3 spans 14 residues. The germline gives CDR1 MNHEY, CDR2 SVGAGI. For the CDR3, the DNA is TGTGCCAGCAGTTTCCCAGGGTCACACTATGGCTACACCTTC. This translates into CASSFPGSHYGYTF.

This clonotype came up a few times. The gene calls are TRBV3-1 and TRBJ1-3; no clear D. Trimming left V 4 bases short and J 3 bases short, with 13 bases between. The CDR3 contains 15 residues. Per germline, CDR1 LGHDT and CDR2 YNNKEL (reference sequence). CDR3 sequence (DNA): TGTGCCAGCAGCCGCCGAAGCGACGGTGGAAACACCATATATTTT. This translates into CASSRRSDGGNTIYF.

The J gene is TRBJ2-1, the V gene TRBV29-1; the match to TRBD1 covers 8 bases. The trim removed 5 bases at V and 2 bases at J, leaving 5 bases unmatched. Germline CDR1 and CDR2: SQVTM and ANQGSEA. This CDR3 is built from 14 residues. DNA of the CDR3: TGCAGCGTTACAGCCAGGGGGCCCTACAATGAGCAGTTCTTC. This sequence encodes CSVTARGPYNEQFF.

This clonotype came up a few times. The V and J genes are TRBV4-1 and TRBJ2-7; D is perhaps TRBD2 (6 bases). Deletions cut 1 base from V and 3 bases from J, with 13 bases between. The CDR3 extends over 15 amino acids. In germline, CDR1 is MGHRA, CDR2 YSYEKL. The CDR3 sequence is CASSQVSPGDYEQYF. The CDR3 DNA sequence: TGCGCCAGCAGCCAAGTTTCTCCGGGGGACTACGAGCAGTACTTC.

The table lists this clonotype with many counts. The V call is TRBV6-2 or TRBV6-3, the J call TRBJ1-5; 8 bases align to TRBD1. The CDR3 is made up of 15 amino acids. V shed 5 bases, J shed 3 bases, and the junction held 6 bases outside the gene matches. CDR1 and CDR2 (germline): MNHEY, SVGEGT. The CDR3 reads CASSRQGIANQPQHF. CDR3 nucleotide sequence: TGTGCCAGCAGTAGACAGGGGATCGCCAATCAGCCCCAGCATTTT.

This clonotype occurred a few times. This CDR3 reads CASSTLHSYEQYF. In DNA, the CDR3 is TGTGCCAGCAGCACCTTACATTCCTACGAGCAGTACTTC. This chain connects TRBV6-1 to TRBJ2-7; D is ambiguous. The V gene's germline CDR1 is MNHNS and CDR2 SASEGT. The V end was cut by 6 bases, the J end by 1 base, with 10 bases between. This CDR3 has 13 amino acids.

The chain employs TRBV19 and TRBJ2-1, with D maybe TRBD2 (5 bases). The germline V gene has CDR1 LNHDA and CDR2 SQIVND (reference sequence). V lost 7 bases and J lost 3, with 19 bases in between. The CDR3 is 16 amino acids. The CDR3 sequence: CASTRPSADLYNEQFF. The CDR3 region has the DNA TGTGCCAGTACCCGACCCTCAGCGGATCTCTACAATGAGCAGTTCTTC.

The rearrangement links TRBV14 to TRBJ2-2, with D perhaps matching TRBD1 (6 bases). Trimming took 5 bases from V and 5 from J, leaving 12 bases between them. Germline lookup yields CDR1 SGHDN and CDR2 FVKESK. The CDR3 is 14 amino acids. This CDR3 is CASSYRDGTGELFF. The CDR3 nucleotides read TGTGCCAGCAGCTACAGGGATGGTACCGGGGAGCTGTTTTTT.

The chain couples TRBV6-1 to TRBJ1-2, with D unresolved. The CDR3 extends over 13 amino acids. Germline V gives CDR1 MNHNS, CDR2 SASEGT. The V end lost 9 bases, the J end lost 5 bases, and 16 bases lay between the germline ends. CDR3 residues: CASQVGFDYGYTF. The CDR3 DNA follows: TGTGCCAGTCAAGTCGGGTTTGATTATGGCTACACCTTC.

This clonotype was observed a few times. The chain recombines TRBV6-5 with TRBJ1-2, with 7 nucleotides matching TRBD1. CDR3 length equals 16 residues. V was clipped by 1 base and J by 3 bases; unmatched bases: 8. Looked up from germline, CDR1 is MNHEY and CDR2 is SVGAGI. This CDR3 reads CASSYFADRVDYGYTF. In nucleotides, the CDR3 is TGTGCCAGCAGTTACTTCGCTGACAGGGTGGACTATGGCTACACCTTC.

This clonotype was counted at least ten times. The chain is built from TRBV29-1 and TRBJ2-3; TRBD2 matches 7 bases. The V segment lost 4 bases and the J segment 4 bases; nucleotides outside the gene matches: 11. The CDR3 sequence is 15 residues long. Germline V gene lookup returns CDR1 SQVTM and CDR2 ANQGSEA. CDR3 protein: CSVGGGRFSPDTQYF. DNA of the CDR3: TGCAGCGTTGGCGGGGGAAGGTTTAGCCCAGATACGCAGTATTTT.

There are many counts of this clonotype. The chain employs TRBV12-3 or TRBV12-4 and TRBJ1-1; weak D call: TRBD1 (5 bases). The CDR3 is 14 amino acids. V shed 3 bases and J shed 6 bases, with 14 bases lying between them. The CDR3, as DNA: TGTGCCAGCAGTTTCCAGGGAGCGAGGCCTGAAGCTTTCTTT. Encoded protein: CASSFQGARPEAFF.